This T cell receptor (beta chain) was identified in a study of T cell responses to AZD1222 COVID-19 vaccine. Broader study findings: Possibly, clonal diversity was underestimated; donors were largely white British and included more females.

Between the trimmed V and J ends, which lost 7 bases and 3 bases, there was a span of 11 bases. The germline CDR1 and CDR2 sequences are SGHVS and FNYEAQ. The CDR3 runs to 13 residues. Using immunoSEQ multiplex PCR, the repertoire was profiled, and TCRdb retains in-frame clones only, with some absent. The sample consists of 150,000 to 200,000 clones, 80% to 95% of them appearing once. Regarding this clone: Its antigen is undetermined.

This material consisted of peripheral blood, taken on day 0 of AZD1222 vaccination. The receptor's source is an adult in good health. The chain joins TRBV7-6 to TRBJ2-3; D possibly corresponds to TRBD1 (6 bases). Written as DNA, the CDR3 is TGTGCCAGCACCAGGACAGTTACAGATACGCAGTATTTT. Translated, it gives CASTRTVTDTQYF.